This T cell receptor (beta chain) was observed in a study of CD8+ T cells in alopecia areata. Whole-study context: A regimen of oral tofacitinib, 5 to 10 mg twice daily, was given to treated patients.

Note on this clone: Its specificity is not known.

It was cDNA, reverse transcribed from extracted RNA, that served as the sequencing template. Using immunoSEQ multiplex PCR, the repertoire was profiled, and TCRdb retains in-frame clones only, with some absent. Here the sample spans 180,000 or so clones, roughly 63% being singletons. The CDR3 has 19 residues. Looked up from germline, CDR1 is KGHSH and CDR2 is LQKENI. The trim removed 2 bases at V and 1 base at J, leaving 12 bases unmatched. Study findings and constraints: An increase in clonality over normal scalp was evident in lesional scalp, especially alopecia totalis/universalis.

The chain combines TRBV18 with TRBJ1-3; 9 bases are a match to TRBD1. Sequencing used CD4+ T cells sorted from blood, obtained at week 0. The sequence derives from a human donor with alopecia areata. The chain's CDR3 is CASSPSGQGLASSGNTIYF. DNA of the CDR3: TGTGCCAGCTCACCATCAGGACAGGGGCTGGCTTCGTCTGGAAACACCATATATTTT.